This T cell receptor beta chain was captured in a study of PD-1 blockade in classical Hodgkin lymphoma. Sequencing was performed with immunoSEQ multiplex PCR; in TCRdb, only in-frame clones are kept and a portion is missing. The sample yields around 26,000 clones, about 83% seen once. The patients all showed relapse after autologous stem cell transplantation, while their brentuximab vedotin exposure varied. In the case of this clone: Its antigen is unknown.

The germline gives CDR1 SGHRS, CDR2 YFSETQ. This CDR3 has 15 residues. V shed 4 bases, J shed 4 bases, and the junction held 3 bases outside the gene matches. The study's findings and limits: It was reported that newly diagnosed patients had less baseline TCR diversity than healthy donors. Possibly reflecting disease activity or prior therapy, repertoire differences have causes that remain undefined. By C4D1, diversity of CD4+ TCRs had risen significantly, whereas that of CD8+ TCRs had not. Complete responders' baseline diversity resembled that of newly diagnosed patients.

This specimen consisted of peripheral blood mononuclear cells (PBMCs), obtained before the second cycle of nivolumab. The receptor comes from a human donor with classical Hodgkin lymphoma. The chain carries TRBV5-1 and TRBJ2-5, with 14 bases identical to TRBD2. The CDR3 DNA is TGCGCCAGCAGCGATGGACTAGCGGGAGGAGAGACCCAGTACTTC. Translated: CASSDGLAGGETQYF.